This T cell receptor beta chain was documented in a study of blood T cell repertoires in COVID-19. Study-wide context: PBMCs, B-cell-depleted T cells, or T cells were the source of the cDNA or gDNA that made up the material.

In the authors' workflow: From reference gene primer amplification, estimates of nucleated cell counts were derived. Sequencing was performed with immunoSEQ multiplex PCR; in TCRdb, only in-frame clones are kept and a portion is missing. Clone size and the V and J calls come from that table; the DNA yielded D and trimming. The table shows over 35,000 clones, with almost 85% occurring only once. The CDR3 spans 15 residues. Germline CDR1 is SGHAT and CDR2 is FQNNGV. The trim removed 1 base at V and 1 base at J, leaving 1 base unmatched. The source material was peripheral blood. The genes are TRBV11-2 and TRBJ2-7; TRBD1 matches 10 bases. The receptor's source is a human donor in a cohort sampled during active COVID-19. The DNA for the CDR3 is TGTGCCAGCAGCTTAGGACAGGGGGCATCCTACGAGCAGTACTTC. Translating it yields CASSLGQGASYEQYF.